The rows below give T cell receptor beta chains drawn from one sample of a study of Tregs in tolerant kidney transplant recipients. The method was immunoSEQ multiplex PCR; TCRdb's version includes in-frame clones alone and lacks a portion of them. The table includes about 88,000 clones, around nine tenths detected once. Sequencing input: CD8+ T cells from blood. The source is a human donor in good health. Each CDR3 is given with its conserved first and last residue. Fields, in order: CDR3 DNA, CDR3 protein, clone size, J gene, V gene, D gene. D genes are given only for firm matches. Size is omitted from some rows. Given values are once, few, many or a class for expanded clones.

TGCGCCAGCTGGGGCGGGGAGCTGTTTTTT,CASWGGELFF,NA,TRBJ2-2,TRBV5-1,NA
TGTGCCACCCAAGAGGGAACAGGAAACACCATATATTTT,CATQEGTGNTIYF,NA,TRBJ1-3,TRBV19,NA
TGTGCCAGCAGTTTCTCGAGGACCACTGAAGCTTTCTTT,CASSFSRTTEAFF,NA,TRBJ1-1,TRBV27,NA
TGTGCCAGCAGCTTGGGTGGGGACTATGGCTACACCTTC,CASSLGGDYGYTF,NA,TRBJ1-2,TRBV5-8,NA
TGTGCCAGCAGCTTACAGGGGGCGCGGGGAAACACCATATATTTT,CASSLQGARGNTIYF,NA,TRBJ1-3,TRBV5-4,TRBD1
TGTGCCAGCAGCTTGGCATGGGGGGGAAACACTGAAGCTTTCTTT,CASSLAWGGNTEAFF,NA,TRBJ1-1,TRBV5-6,NA
TGTGCCAGCAGCTTGGGATCCCCGGGACAGCCCCAGCATTTT,CASSLGSPGQPQHF,NA,TRBJ1-5,TRBV5-6,NA
TGTGCCAGCAGCAAAAGGCCTGAAGGCTACACCTTC,CASSKRPEGYTF,NA,TRBJ1-2,TRBV9,NA
TGCAGTGCCGGGGGGGGAGAGGAGCAGTACTTC,CSAGGGEEQYF,NA,TRBJ2-7,TRBV20-1,TRBD2
TGTGCCAGCAGTCCGACGGGACCGGAGATCCAGTACTTC,CASSPTGPEIQYF,NA,TRBJ2-5,TRBV27,NA
TGTGCCAGCAGCTTAGGGGAGGAGGGCATTCAGTACTTC,CASSLGEEGIQYF,NA,TRBJ2-4,TRBV7-6,NA
TGTGCCAGCAGCTGGGCCAACACCGGGGAGCTGTTTTTT,CASSWANTGELFF,NA,TRBJ2-2,TRBV7-9,NA
TGTGCCACCAGCCCAGCTCCCGATGGGGCAGATACGCAGTATTTT,CATSPAPDGADTQYF,NA,TRBJ2-3,TRBV15,NA
TGTGCCAGCAGTACGACCCGGGGAGGGCACTACGAGCAGTACTTC,CASSTTRGGHYEQYF,NA,TRBJ2-7,TRBV27,TRBD2
TGTGCCAGTAGTTTCAGGGGTGCTGGCGGCTACACCTTC,CASSFRGAGGYTF,NA,TRBJ1-2,TRBV19,NA
TGTGCCAGCAGTTACGGGACAGGAGGTGAAAAACTGTTTTTT,CASSYGTGGEKLFF,NA,TRBJ1-4,TRBV6-5,TRBD1
TGTGCCAGCAGCTTAGCGAAAGGGGCGCGGTACGAGCAGTACTTC,CASSLAKGARYEQYF,once,TRBJ2-7,TRBV7-9,NA
TGTGCCAGCAGTCCCCTGGAAGGAGCGGGAGTATCTAAGTTCTTC,CASSPLEGAGVSKFF,NA,TRBJ2-1,TRBV6-6,TRBD2
TGTGCCAGTAGTGTCTTAGCGGGGGGTTTGTATGAGCAGTTCTTC,CASSVLAGGLYEQFF,NA,TRBJ2-1,TRBV19,TRBD2
TGTGCCAGCAGACCGGGACCGGCCGCCACCCAGTACTTC,CASRPGPAATQYF,NA,TRBJ2-5,TRBV2,NA
TGTGCCATCAGTGAGCTAGCGGGGGGACCTAGCACAGATACGCAGTATTTT,CAISELAGGPSTDTQYF,NA,TRBJ2-3,TRBV10-3,TRBD2
TGTGCCTGGAACGGGGTTCTCTCCTCGCCTTATAATTCACCCCTCCACTTT,CAWNGVLSSPYNSPLHF,NA,TRBJ1-6,TRBV30,NA
TGTGCCAGCAGCCTTATCGCGGGGACTGAAGCTTTCTTT,CASSLIAGTEAFF,NA,TRBJ1-1,TRBV11-2,NA
TGCAGCGTTGAAGATCTTGAGGGATCAGGCGGAAACTATGGCTACACCTTC,CSVEDLEGSGGNYGYTF,NA,TRBJ1-2,TRBV29-1,NA
TGTGCCAGCTCACTTCCGGGACTAGCGGCTTACAATGAGCAGTTCTTC,CASSLPGLAAYNEQFF,NA,TRBJ2-1,TRBV18,TRBD2
TGTGCCAGCAGCTTGGTGAGCGGACAGCAGTACTTC,CASSLVSGQQYF,NA,TRBJ2-7,TRBV5-5,NA
TGCGCCAGCAGCTTGGGACGGTTTAATGAAAAACTGTTTTTT,CASSLGRFNEKLFF,NA,TRBJ1-4,TRBV5-1,NA
TGTGCCAGCAGTATGGTGGACAGGGGGGTTTACAATGAGCAGTTCTTC,CASSMVDRGVYNEQFF,NA,TRBJ2-1,TRBV27,TRBD1
TGTGCCAGCAGCTTAGGGAACAGGCGGTCCTACGAGCAGTACTTC,CASSLGNRRSYEQYF,NA,TRBJ2-7,TRBV7-9,NA
TGCGCCAGCAGTTCCGGGGACTCTGGGGCCAACGTCCTGACTTTC,CASSSGDSGANVLTF,NA,TRBJ2-6,TRBV10-1,NA
TGCGCCAGCAGCCAACCGGGGCGGTTCAACTATGGCTACACCTTC,CASSQPGRFNYGYTF,NA,TRBJ1-2,TRBV4-1,NA
TGTGCCACCGCGCTAACTAGCTCCTACGAGCAGTACTTC,CATALTSSYEQYF,once,TRBJ2-7,TRBV6-1,NA
TGTGCCAGCAGTTCCGGGACAGGGGGGACCTACGAGCAGTACTTC,CASSSGTGGTYEQYF,NA,TRBJ2-7,TRBV6-5,TRBD1
TGTGCCAGTAGTATCCGGGGGTCCTCGTACTCTGGGGCCAACGTCCTGACTTTC,CASSIRGSSYSGANVLTF,NA,TRBJ2-6,TRBV19,NA
TGTGCCAGCAGCGTAGGAAGAGGACCGGACAGAGACGAGCAGTACTTC,CASSVGRGPDRDEQYF,once,TRBJ2-7,TRBV9,NA
TGTGCCAGCAGAATACTAGCGGGGGGGCCGAATGAGCAGTTCTTC,CASRILAGGPNEQFF,once,TRBJ2-1,TRBV2,TRBD2
TGTGCCAGCAGCTTAGGTGGGACAGGGGGTACGACTGAAGCTTTCTTT,CASSLGGTGGTTEAFF,NA,TRBJ1-1,TRBV7-6,TRBD1
TGTGCCAGCAGTTTACTAGCGGAGTACAGCGAGCAGTACTTC,CASSLLAEYSEQYF,NA,TRBJ2-7,TRBV27,TRBD2